This TCR beta chain was recovered during a study of T cell responses to AZD1222 COVID-19 vaccine. Some clones are missing from TCRdb's copy, which holds only in-frame ones; the method was immunoSEQ multiplex PCR. The table has 150,000 to 200,000 clones, around nine tenths seen once. V dropped 2 bases and J dropped 2 bases, with 15 bases sitting between them. The germline V gene encodes CDR1 MNHEY and CDR2 SVGEGT. The CDR3 contains 16 residues. For this clone: Its antigen is unknown.

General observations from the study: White British ancestry dominated among donors, who included more females, and clonal diversity was possibly underestimated.

This specimen was peripheral blood, taken on day 0 of AZD1222 vaccination. The chain couples TRBV6-2 or TRBV6-3 to TRBJ1-1; D call uncertain. The sequence came from an adult in good health. CDR3 in amino acids: CASSYPLGSSNTEAFF. The DNA for the CDR3 is TGTGCCAGCAGTTACCCCCTCGGCAGTTCTAACACTGAAGCTTTCTTT.